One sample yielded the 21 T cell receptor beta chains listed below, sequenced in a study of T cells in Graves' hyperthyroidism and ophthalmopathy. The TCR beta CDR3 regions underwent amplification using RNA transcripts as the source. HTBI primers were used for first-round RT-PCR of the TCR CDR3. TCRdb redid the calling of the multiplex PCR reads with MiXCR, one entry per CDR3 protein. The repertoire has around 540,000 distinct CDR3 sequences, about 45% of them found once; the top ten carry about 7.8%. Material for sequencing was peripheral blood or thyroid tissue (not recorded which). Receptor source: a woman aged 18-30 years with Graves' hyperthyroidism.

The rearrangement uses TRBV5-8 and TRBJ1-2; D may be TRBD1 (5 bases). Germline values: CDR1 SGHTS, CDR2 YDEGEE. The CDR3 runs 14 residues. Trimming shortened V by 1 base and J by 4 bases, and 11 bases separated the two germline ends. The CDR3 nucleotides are TGTGCCAGCAGCTTGCGGGACCTAGGCTATGGCTACACCTTC. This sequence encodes CASSLRDLGYGYTF.

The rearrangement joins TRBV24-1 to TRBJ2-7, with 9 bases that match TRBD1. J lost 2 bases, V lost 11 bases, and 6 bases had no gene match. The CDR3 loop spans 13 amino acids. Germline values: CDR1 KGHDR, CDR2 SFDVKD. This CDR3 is CAISGTGTYEQYF. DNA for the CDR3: TGTGCCATTTCCGGGACAGGGACCTACGAGCAGTACTTC.

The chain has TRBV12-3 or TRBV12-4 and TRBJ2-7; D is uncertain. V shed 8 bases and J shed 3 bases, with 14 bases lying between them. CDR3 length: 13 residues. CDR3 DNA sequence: TGTGCCAGCGCTAAGTTCGGTAACTACGAGCAGTACTTC. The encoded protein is CASAKFGNYEQYF.

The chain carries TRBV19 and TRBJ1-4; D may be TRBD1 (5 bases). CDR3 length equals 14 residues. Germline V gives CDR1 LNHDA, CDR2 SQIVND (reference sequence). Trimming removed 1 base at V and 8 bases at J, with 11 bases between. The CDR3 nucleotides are TGTGCCAGTAGTATAGGGGCAGGGTCGGAAAAACTGTTTTTT. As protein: CASSIGAGSEKLFF.

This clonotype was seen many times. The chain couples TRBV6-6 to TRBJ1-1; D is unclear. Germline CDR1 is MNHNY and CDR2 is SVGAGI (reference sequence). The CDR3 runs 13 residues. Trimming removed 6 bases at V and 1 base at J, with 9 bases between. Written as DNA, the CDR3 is TGTGCCAGCAGACCCGACGAGAACACTGAAGCTTTCTTT. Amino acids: CASRPDENTEAFF.

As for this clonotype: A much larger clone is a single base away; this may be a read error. In nucleotides, the CDR3 is TGTGCCAGCGGCCAGGGACAGCCGGGAGCTTTCTTT. Protein sequence: CASGQGQPGAFF. The J gene is TRBJ1-1, the V gene TRBV7-9; 7 positions match TRBD1. CDR1 and CDR2 from the germline V gene are SEHNR and FQNEAQ (reference sequence). The CDR3 length is 12 residues. Trimming cost V 8 bases and J 10 bases; bases outside gene matches: 10.

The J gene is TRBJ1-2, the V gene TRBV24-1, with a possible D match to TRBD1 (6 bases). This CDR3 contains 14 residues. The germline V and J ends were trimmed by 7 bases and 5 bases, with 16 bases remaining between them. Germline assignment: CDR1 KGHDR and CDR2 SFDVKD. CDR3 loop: CATRPRQEKYGYTF. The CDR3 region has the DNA TGTGCCACCAGACCCAGACAGGAGAAATATGGCTACACCTTC.

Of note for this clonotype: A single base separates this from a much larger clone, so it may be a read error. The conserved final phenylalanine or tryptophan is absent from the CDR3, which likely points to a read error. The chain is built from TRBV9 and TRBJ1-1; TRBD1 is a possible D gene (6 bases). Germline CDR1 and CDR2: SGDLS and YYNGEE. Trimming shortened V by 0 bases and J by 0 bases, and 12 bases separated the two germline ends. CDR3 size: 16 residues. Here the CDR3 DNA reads TGTGCCAGCAGCGTAGTGGTGACAGGCATGAACACTGAAGCTTTCCTT. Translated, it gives CASSVVVTGMNTEAFL.

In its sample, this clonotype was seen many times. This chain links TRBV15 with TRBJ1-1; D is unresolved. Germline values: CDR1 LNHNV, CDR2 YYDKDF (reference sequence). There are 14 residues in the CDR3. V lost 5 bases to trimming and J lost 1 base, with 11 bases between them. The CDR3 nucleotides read TGTGCCACCAGCGAAGGACCGTCGAACACTGAAGCTTTCTTT. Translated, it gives CATSEGPSNTEAFF.

This chain's CDR3 is CARTDSPLHF. The CDR3 nucleotides are TGTGCCAGGACGGACTCACCCCTCCACTTT. The chain has TRBV7-8 and TRBJ1-6, with D uncertain. Trimming stripped 9 bases from V and 10 bases from J, with 7 bases between. Germline V gene lookup returns CDR1 SGHVS and CDR2 FQNEAQ. CDR3 size: 10 residues.

The CDR3 DNA follows: TGTGCCAGCAAGTTGCGGGCAGGTTCTACTTATGGCTACACCTTC. This sequence encodes CASKLRAGSTYGYTF. V is TRBV9 and J is TRBJ1-2; D gene ambiguous. The CDR3 is 15 residues long. Trimming stripped 6 bases from V and 5 bases from J, with 20 bases between. Germline CDR1 reads SGDLS; CDR2 reads YYNGEE.

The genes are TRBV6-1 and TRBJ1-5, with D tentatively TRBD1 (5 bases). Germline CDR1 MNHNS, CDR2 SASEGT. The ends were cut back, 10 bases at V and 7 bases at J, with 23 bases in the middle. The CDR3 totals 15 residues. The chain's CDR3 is CATLSRGDLRQPQHF. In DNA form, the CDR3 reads TGTGCCACACTATCACGGGGCGATTTGAGGCAGCCCCAGCATTTT.

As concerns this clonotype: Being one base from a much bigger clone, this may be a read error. CDR3 protein: CASSSTGGHEQYF. CDR3 coding DNA: TGTGCCAGCAGCTCGACAGGGGGCCACGAGCAGTACTTC. The rearrangement joins TRBV7-2 to TRBJ2-7; the match to TRBD1 covers 10 bases. The CDR3 is 13 residues long. The ends lost 4 bases at V and 5 bases at J; junction bases unmatched: 2. From germline, CDR1 is SGHTA and CDR2 FQGNSA.

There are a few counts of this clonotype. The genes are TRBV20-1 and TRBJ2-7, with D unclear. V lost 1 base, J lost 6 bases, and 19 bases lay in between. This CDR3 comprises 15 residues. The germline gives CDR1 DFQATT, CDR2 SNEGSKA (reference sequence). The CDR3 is CSARAGLNTGGEQYF. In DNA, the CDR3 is TGCAGTGCTAGAGCGGGCCTCAACACGGGTGGCGAGCAGTACTTC.

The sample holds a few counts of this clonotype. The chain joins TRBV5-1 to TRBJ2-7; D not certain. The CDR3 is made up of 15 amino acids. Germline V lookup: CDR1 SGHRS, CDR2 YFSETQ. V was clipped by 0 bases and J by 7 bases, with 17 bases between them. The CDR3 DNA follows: TGCGCCAGCAGCTTGGCCCTGGATCGATTGGAGGAGCAGTACTTC. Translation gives CASSLALDRLEEQYF.

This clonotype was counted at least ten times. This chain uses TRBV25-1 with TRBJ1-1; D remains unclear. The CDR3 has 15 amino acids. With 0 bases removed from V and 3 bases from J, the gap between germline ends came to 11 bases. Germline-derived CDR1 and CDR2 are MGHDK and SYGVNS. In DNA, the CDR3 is TGTGCCAGCAGTGAATACCGAAAAGGGTACACTGAAGCTTTCTTT. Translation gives CASSEYRKGYTEAFF. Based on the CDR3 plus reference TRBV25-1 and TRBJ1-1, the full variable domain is EADIYQTPRYLVIGTGKKITLECSQTMGHDKMYWYQQDPGMELHLIHYSYGVNSTEKGDLSSESTVSRIRTEHFPLTLESARPSHTSQYLCASSEYRKGYTEAFFGQGTRLTVV.

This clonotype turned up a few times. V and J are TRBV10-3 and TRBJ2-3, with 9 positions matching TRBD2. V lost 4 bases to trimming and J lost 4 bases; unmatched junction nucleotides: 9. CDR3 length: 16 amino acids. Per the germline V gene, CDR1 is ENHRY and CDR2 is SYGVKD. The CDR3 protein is CAISAGVAGVADTQYF. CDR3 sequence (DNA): TGTGCCATCAGTGCGGGGGTAGCGGGAGTTGCAGATACGCAGTATTTT.

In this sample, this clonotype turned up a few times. The CDR3 loop is CAISEAGTTYEQYF. The CDR3, as DNA: TGTGCCATCAGTGAGGCGGGGACAACCTACGAGCAGTACTTC. The chain recombines TRBV10-3 with TRBJ2-7; D assignment may be TRBD1 or TRBD2 (6 bases each). Germline V gene lookup returns CDR1 ENHRY and CDR2 SYGVKD. V was trimmed by 2 bases and J by 2 bases, leaving 10 bases between them. There are 14 residues in the CDR3.

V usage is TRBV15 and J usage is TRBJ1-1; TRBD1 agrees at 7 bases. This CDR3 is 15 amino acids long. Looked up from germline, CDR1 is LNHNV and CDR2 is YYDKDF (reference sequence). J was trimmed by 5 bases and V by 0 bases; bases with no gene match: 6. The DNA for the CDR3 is TGTGCCACCAGCAGAGATAGGGGGCCAGGTACTGAAGCTTTCTTT. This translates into CATSRDRGPGTEAFF.

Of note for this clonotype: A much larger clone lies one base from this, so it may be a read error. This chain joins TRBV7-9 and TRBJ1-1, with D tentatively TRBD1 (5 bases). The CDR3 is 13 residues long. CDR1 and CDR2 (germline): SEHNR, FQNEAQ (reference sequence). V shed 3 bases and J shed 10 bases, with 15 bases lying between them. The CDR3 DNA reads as TGTGCCAGCAGCTTGGTAGGGGAGGGCAGAGCTTTCTTT. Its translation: CASSLVGEGRAFF.

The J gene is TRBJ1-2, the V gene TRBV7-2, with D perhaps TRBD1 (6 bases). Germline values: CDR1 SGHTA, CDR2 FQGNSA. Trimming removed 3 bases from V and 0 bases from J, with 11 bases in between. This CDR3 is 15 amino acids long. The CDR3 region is CASSFWGATNYGYTF. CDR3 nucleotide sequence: TGTGCCAGCAGCTTTTGGGGGGCAACTAACTATGGCTACACCTTC.